The T cell receptor (beta chain) described here comes from a study of cytomegalovirus exposure and HLA in healthy donors. General study points: Cytomegalovirus status, reportedly, was diagnosed with high specificity and sensitivity by the classifier.

TCRdb keeps only in-frame clones here, not all; method: immunoSEQ multiplex PCR. The sample lists approximately 120,000 clones, about 88% occurring once. CDR1 and CDR2 from the germline V gene are SGHNT and YYREEE (reference sequence). V shed 5 bases and J 3 bases; nucleotides not matched to a gene: 7. The length of the CDR3 is 15 residues. For this clone: The antigen is unknown.

Sequencing was carried out using PBMCs. J is TRBJ2-3 and V is TRBV5-4; TRBD1 matches at 9 bases. This receptor was identified in a woman aged 18-29 years in good health and CMV-seronegative. The CDR3 bases are TGTGCCAGCAGGGAGGGACAGGGTGAAACAGATACGCAGTATTTT. It codes for CASREGQGETDTQYF.